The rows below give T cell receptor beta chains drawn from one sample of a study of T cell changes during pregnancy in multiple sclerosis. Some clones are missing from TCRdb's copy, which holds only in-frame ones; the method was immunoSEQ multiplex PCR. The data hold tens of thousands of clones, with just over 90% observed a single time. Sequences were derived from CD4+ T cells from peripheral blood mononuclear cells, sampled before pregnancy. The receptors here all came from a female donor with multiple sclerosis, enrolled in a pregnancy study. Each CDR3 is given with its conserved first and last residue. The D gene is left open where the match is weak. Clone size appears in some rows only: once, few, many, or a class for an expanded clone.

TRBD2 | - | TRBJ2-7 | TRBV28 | CASSSFRTSGVSYEQYF | TGTGCCAGCAGTTCATTCCGGACTAGCGGGGTATCCTACGAGCAGTACTTC
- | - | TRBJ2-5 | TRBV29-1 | CSVVQRGQETQYF | TGCAGCGTTGTGCAACGGGGACAAGAGACCCAGTACTTC
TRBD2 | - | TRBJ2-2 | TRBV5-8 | CATRLAGGTGELFF | TGTGCCACTCGACTAGCGGGAGGCACCGGGGAGCTGTTTTTT
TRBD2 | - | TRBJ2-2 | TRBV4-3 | CASSQLGLAGGRNTGELFF | TGCGCCAGCAGCCAACTGGGACTAGCGGGAGGGCGGAACACCGGGGAGCTGTTTTTT
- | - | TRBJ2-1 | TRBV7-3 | CASSKGTLNEQFF | TGTGCCAGCAGTAAGGGGACTCTCAATGAGCAGTTCTTC
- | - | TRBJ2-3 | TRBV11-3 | CASSFSVSPGDTQYF | TGTGCCAGCAGCTTCTCAGTTTCTCCTGGAGATACGCAGTATTTT
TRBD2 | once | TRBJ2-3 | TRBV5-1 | CASSLVLAGVDDTQYF | TGCGCCAGCAGCTTGGTCTTAGCGGGAGTCGACGATACGCAGTATTTT
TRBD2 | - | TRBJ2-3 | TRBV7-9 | CASSLALGGTITDTQYF | TGTGCCAGCAGCTTAGCGCTAGGCGGGACTATCACAGATACGCAGTATTTT
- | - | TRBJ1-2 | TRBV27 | CASSLSGLYGYTF | TGTGCCAGCAGTTTATCTGGGCTCTATGGCTACACCTTC
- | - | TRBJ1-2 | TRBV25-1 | CASSEAAGANGYTF | TGTGCCAGCAGTGAAGCGGCAGGGGCTAATGGCTACACCTTC
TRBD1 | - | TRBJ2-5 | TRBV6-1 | CASRAGTGIETQYF | TGTGCCAGCAGAGCCGGGACAGGGATCGAGACCCAGTACTTC